A selection of T cell receptor beta chains follows, all from one sample in a study of blood T cell repertoires in COVID-19. Libraries were prepared by immunoSEQ multiplex PCR; TCRdb keeps only in-frame clonotypes and omits some of them. The profile shows roughly 200,000 clones, 65% to 90% of them singletons. Sequenced input: PBMCs or T cells enriched from blood (not recorded which). The receptors come from a woman aged 25 to 39 who had been exposed to COVID-19. Each CDR3 is given without its conserved first and last residue.

TRBJ2-3 TRBV6-1 ASREGAGTDTQY
TRBJ1-2 TRBV28 ASSLTGGDRYGYT
TRBJ2-6 TRBV5-1 ASSLVSGRRDGANVLT
TRBJ1-2 TRBV6-5 ASTGDRGSYGYT
TRBJ2-2 TRBV9 ASSVTSNTGELF
TRBJ1-6 TRBV27 ASRSTGGGSPLH
TRBJ1-5 TRBV19 ASSRTGGNQPQH
TRBJ1-2 TRBV19 ASSTQRGGDYGYT
TRBJ2-1 TRBV15 ATRALASSYNEQF
TRBJ2-5 TRBV30 AWSVGAQETQY
TRBJ1-2 TRBV24-1 ATSEPTESYGYT
TRBJ2-1 TRBV3-1/TRBV3-2 ASSHVGSGVHNEQF
TRBJ1-1 TRBV27 ASSLARQLGNTEAF
TRBJ1-6 TRBV5-1 ASSDPGAPLH
TRBJ2-3 TRBV7-2 ASSQGTSGGDTQY
TRBJ2-7 TRBV7-3 ASSEDITDEQY
TRBJ1-1 TRBV27 ASSSDSPNTEAF
TRBJ2-5 TRBV14 ASSHGGGWEETQY
TRBJ1-1 TRBV13 ASSLGQFSNTEAF
TRBJ2-2 TRBV9 ASSVAQTGTGAGELF
TRBJ2-3 TRBV2 ASSDHSGATDTQY
TRBJ1-1 TRBV27 ASRPLGAVEAF
TRBJ2-3 TRBV9 ASSVDRAADTQY
TRBJ2-4 TRBV5-1 ASSLGQKNIQY
TRBJ2-7 TRBV28 ASSSPAGPYEQY
TRBJ1-5 TRBV7-8 ASSPDRDQPQH